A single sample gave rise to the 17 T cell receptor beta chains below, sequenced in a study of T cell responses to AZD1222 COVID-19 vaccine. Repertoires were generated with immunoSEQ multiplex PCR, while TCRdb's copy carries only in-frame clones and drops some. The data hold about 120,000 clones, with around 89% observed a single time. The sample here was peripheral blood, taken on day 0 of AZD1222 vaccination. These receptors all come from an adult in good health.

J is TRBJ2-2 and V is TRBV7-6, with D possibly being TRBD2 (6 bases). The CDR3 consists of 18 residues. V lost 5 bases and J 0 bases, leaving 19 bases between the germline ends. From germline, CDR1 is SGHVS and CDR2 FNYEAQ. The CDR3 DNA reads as TGTGCCAGCAGCCATAGTTCTCCGGGACTCGCGAACACCGGGGAGCTGTTTTTT. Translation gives CASSHSSPGLANTGELFF. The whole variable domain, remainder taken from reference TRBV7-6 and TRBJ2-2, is GAGVSQSPRYKVTKRGQDVALRCDPISGHVSLYWYRQALGQGPEFLTYFNYEAQQDKSGLPNDRFSAERPEGSISTLTIQRTEQRDSAMYRCASSHSSPGLANTGELFFGEGSRLTVL.

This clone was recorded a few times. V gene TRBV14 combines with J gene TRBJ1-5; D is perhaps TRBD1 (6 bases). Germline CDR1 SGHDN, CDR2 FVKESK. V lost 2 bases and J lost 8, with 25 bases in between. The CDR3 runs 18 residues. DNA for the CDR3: TGTGCCAGCAGCCAAAGGCGTCCAGGGCGAGGGGCAGGGGAGCCCCAGCATTTT. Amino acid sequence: CASSQRRPGRGAGEPQHF.

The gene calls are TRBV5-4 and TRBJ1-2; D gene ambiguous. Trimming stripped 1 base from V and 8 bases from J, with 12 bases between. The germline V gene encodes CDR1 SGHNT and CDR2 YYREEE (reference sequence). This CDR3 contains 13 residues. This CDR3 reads CASSLWGPQGYTF. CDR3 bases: TGTGCCAGCAGCTTGTGGGGTCCCCAAGGCTACACCTTC.

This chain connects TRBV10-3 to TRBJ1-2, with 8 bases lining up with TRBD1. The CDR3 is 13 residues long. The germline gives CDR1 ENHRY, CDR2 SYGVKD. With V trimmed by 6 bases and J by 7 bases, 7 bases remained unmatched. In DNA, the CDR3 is TGTGCCATCAGCCCCGGGACAGGCGGTGGCTACACCTTC. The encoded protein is CAISPGTGGGYTF.

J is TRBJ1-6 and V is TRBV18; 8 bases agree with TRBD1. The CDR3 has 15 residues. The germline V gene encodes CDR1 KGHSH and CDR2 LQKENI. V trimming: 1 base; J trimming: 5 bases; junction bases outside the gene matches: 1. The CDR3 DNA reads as TGTGCCAGCTCACCACGGACAGGGAATAATTCACCCCTCCACTTT. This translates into CASSPRTGNNSPLHF.

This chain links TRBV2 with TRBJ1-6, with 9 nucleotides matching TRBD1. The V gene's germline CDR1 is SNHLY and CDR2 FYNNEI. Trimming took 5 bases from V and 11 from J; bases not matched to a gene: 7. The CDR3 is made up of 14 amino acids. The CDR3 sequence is CASSLTGGSAPLHF. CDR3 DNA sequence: TGTGCCAGCAGTCTAACAGGGGGCTCGGCACCCCTCCACTTT.

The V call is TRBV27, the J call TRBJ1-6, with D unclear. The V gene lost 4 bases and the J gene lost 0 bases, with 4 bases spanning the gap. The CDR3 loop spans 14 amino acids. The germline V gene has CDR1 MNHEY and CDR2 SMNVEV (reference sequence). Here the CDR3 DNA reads TGTGCCAGCAGTTCGAACTCCTATAATTCACCCCTCCACTTT. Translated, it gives CASSSNSYNSPLHF.

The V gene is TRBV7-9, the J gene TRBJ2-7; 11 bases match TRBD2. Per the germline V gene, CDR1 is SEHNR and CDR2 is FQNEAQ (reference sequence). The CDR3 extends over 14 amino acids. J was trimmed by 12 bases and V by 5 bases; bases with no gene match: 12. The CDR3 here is CASSPPGLAENWYF. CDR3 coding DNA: TGTGCCAGCAGCCCACCGGGACTAGCGGAGAATTGGTACTTC.

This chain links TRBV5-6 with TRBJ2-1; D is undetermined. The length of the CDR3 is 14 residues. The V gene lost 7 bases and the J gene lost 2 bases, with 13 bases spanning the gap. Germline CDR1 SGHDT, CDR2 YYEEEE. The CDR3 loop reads CASGGVPPYNEQFF. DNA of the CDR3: TGTGCCAGCGGCGGAGTTCCACCCTACAATGAGCAGTTCTTC. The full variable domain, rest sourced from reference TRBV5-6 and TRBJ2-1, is DAGVTQSPTHLIKTRGQQVTLRCSPKSGHDTVSWYQQALGQGPQFIFQYYEEEERQRGNFPDRFSGHQFPNYSSELNVNALLLGDSALYLCASGGVPPYNEQFFGPGTRLTVL.

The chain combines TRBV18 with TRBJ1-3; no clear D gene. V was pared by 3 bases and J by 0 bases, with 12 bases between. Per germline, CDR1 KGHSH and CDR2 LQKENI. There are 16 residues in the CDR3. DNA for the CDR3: TGTGCCAGCTCACCTACGGTAACTCTCTCTGGAAACACCATATATTTT. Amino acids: CASSPTVTLSGNTIYF.

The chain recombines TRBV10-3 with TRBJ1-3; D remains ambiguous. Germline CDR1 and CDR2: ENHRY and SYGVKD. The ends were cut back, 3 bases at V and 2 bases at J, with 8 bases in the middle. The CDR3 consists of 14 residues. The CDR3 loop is CAISEHGTGNTIYF. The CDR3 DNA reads TGTGCCATCAGTGAACATGGTACTGGAAACACCATATATTTT.

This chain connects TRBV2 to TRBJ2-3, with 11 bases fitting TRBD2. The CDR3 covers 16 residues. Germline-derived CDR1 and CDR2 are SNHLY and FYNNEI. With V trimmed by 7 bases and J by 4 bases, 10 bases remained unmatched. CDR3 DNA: TGTGCCAGCAACCCAACTAGCGGGAGAGGCGCAGATACGCAGTATTTT. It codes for CASNPTSGRGADTQYF.

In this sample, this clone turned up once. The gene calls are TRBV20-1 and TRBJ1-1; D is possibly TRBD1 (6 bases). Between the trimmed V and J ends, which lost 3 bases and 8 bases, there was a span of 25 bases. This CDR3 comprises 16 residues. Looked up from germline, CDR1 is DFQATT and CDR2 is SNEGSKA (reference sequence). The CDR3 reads CSASSGGRRRLGEAFF. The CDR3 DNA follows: TGCAGTGCTAGTAGCGGGGGGCGACGACGCCTGGGGGAAGCTTTCTTT.

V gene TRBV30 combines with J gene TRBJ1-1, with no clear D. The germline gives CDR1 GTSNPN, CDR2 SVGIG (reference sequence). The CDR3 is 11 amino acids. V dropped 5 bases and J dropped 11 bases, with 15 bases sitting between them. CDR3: CAWEEGFTAFF. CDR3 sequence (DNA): TGTGCCTGGGAGGAAGGTTTTACGGCTTTCTTT.

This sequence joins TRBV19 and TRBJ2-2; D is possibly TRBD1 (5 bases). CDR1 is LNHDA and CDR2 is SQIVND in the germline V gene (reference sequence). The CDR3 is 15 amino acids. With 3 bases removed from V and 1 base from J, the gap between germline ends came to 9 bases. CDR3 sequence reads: CASSIRVVNTGELFF. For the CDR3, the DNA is TGTGCCAGTAGTATCAGGGTGGTGAACACCGGGGAGCTGTTTTTT.

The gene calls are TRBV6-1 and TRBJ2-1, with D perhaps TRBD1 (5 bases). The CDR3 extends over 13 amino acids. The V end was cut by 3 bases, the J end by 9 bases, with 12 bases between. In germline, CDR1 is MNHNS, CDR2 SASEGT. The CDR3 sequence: CASSESGRAEQFF. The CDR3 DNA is TGTGCCAGCAGTGAGTCGGGCAGGGCTGAGCAGTTCTTC.

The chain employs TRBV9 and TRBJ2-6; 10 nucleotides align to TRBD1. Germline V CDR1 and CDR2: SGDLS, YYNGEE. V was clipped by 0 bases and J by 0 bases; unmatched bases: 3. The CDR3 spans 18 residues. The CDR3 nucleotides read TGTGCCAGCAGCGTAGGCGGGACAGGGGACTCTGGGGCCAACGTCCTGACTTTC. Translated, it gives CASSVGGTGDSGANVLTF.